Below, 21 T cell receptor beta chains from the same sample are listed, as sequenced in a study of identical twins. From the 5' RACE reads, TCRdb called clonotypes with MiXCR, one entry per CDR3 protein. This sample carries roughly 750,000 distinct CDR3 sequences, around 20% of them seen once, and the ten largest clones take roughly 4%. These records were also assigned to another study, of T cells expressing NK-cell markers.

Sequencing input: PBMCs. The source of these receptors is a woman under 30 in good health.

This clonotype was observed once. The V and J genes are TRBV7-9 and TRBJ2-5; D is perhaps TRBD2 (7 bases). The CDR3 is made up of 15 amino acids. V was pared by 5 bases and J by 0 bases, with 13 bases between. Germline CDR1 SEHNR, CDR2 FQNEAQ (reference sequence). Written as DNA, the CDR3 is TGTGCCAGCAGCCGGAAGGGGGGGCACCAAGAGACCCAGTACTTC. Protein product: CASSRKGGHQETQYF.

This clonotype was recorded a few times. V usage is TRBV9 and J usage is TRBJ2-1, with 9 positions matching TRBD1. Germline CDR1 SGDLS, CDR2 YYNGEE. V trimming: 0 bases; J trimming: 5 bases; junction bases outside the gene matches: 3. This CDR3 is 15 amino acids long. The CDR3 nucleotides are TGTGCCAGCAGCGTAGGGGACAGGGCCCACAATGAGCAGTTCTTC. The encoded protein is CASSVGDRAHNEQFF.

The chain is built from TRBV11-2 and TRBJ2-1; D may be TRBD1 or TRBD2 (5 bases each). Germline CDR1 is SGHAT and CDR2 is FQNNGV. The CDR3 length is 15 residues. Trimming stripped 7 bases from V and 4 bases from J, with 17 bases between. CDR3 DNA: TGTGCCAGCACTATGGGACGTGGCGGGTACAATGAGCAGTTCTTC. Encoded protein: CASTMGRGGYNEQFF.

This clonotype was detected only a few times. This chain links TRBV7-2 with TRBJ1-1; D unresolved. Germline loops: CDR1 SGHTA, CDR2 FQGNSA. With 3 bases removed from V and 4 bases from J, the gap between germline ends came to 9 bases. The CDR3 length is 13 residues. DNA of the CDR3: TGTGCCAGCAGCTTTTACCCTGCCACTGAAGCTTTCTTT. This codes for CASSFYPATEAFF.

The chain links TRBV25-1 to TRBJ2-2; the D is unclear. Germline V gives CDR1 MGHDK, CDR2 SYGVNS. The CDR3 has 11 residues. The V gene lost 6 bases and the J gene lost 7 bases, with 6 bases spanning the gap. CDR3 sequence reads: CASRGLGELFF. As DNA, the CDR3 is TGTGCCAGCAGAGGTCTCGGGGAGCTGTTTTTT. The whole variable domain, filled in from reference TRBV25-1 and TRBJ2-2, reads EADIYQTPRYLVIGTGKKITLECSQTMGHDKMYWYQQDPGMELHLIHYSYGVNSTEKGDLSSESTVSRIRTEHFPLTLESARPSHTSQYLCASRGLGELFFGEGSRLTVL.

The chain has TRBV7-9 and TRBJ2-3; D gene uncertain. V was cut by 5 bases and J by 0 bases, with 15 bases left in between. CDR3 length: 16 residues. In germline, CDR1 is SEHNR, CDR2 FQNEAQ (reference sequence). The CDR3 DNA reads as TGTGCCAGCAGCCGAGAGGTGGATCCTAGCACAGATACGCAGTATTTT. This sequence encodes CASSREVDPSTDTQYF. The full variable domain, rest sourced from reference TRBV7-9 and TRBJ2-3, is DTGVSQNPRHKITKRGQNVTFRCDPISEHNRLYWYRQTLGQGPEFLTYFQNEAQLEKSRLLSDRFSAERPKGSFSTLEIQRTEQGDSAMYLCASSREVDPSTDTQYFGPGTRLTVL.

The chain links TRBV12-3 or TRBV12-4 to TRBJ2-7; 8 bases map to TRBD2. The CDR3 sequence is 16 residues long. The junction had 12 bases not matched to a gene; V was cut back by 5 bases and J by 3 bases. This chain's CDR3 is CASSQRGGTSYYEQYF. The CDR3 coding sequence is TGTGCCAGCAGTCAAAGGGGTGGGACTAGTTACTACGAGCAGTACTTC.

This chain joins TRBV7-6 and TRBJ2-5, with D hard to call. The CDR3 length is 14 residues. CDR1 and CDR2 from the germline V gene are SGHVS and FNYEAQ. The ends were cut back, 6 bases at V and 1 base at J, with 12 bases in the middle. The CDR3 is CASSLVGPQETQYF. DNA of the CDR3: TGTGCCAGCAGTCTGGTTGGGCCCCAAGAGACCCAGTACTTC.

This clonotype was seen a handful of times. V and J are TRBV11-2 and TRBJ2-1; D unclear. Trimming stripped 5 bases from V and 5 bases from J, with 22 bases between. Germline CDR1 and CDR2: SGHAT and FQNNGV. The CDR3 contains 17 residues. The DNA of the CDR3 is TGTGCCAGCAGCCCGGGCCTAGGCAGTTTCGCTCACAATGAGCAGTTCTTC. This gives the protein CASSPGLGSFAHNEQFF. The entire variable domain, with the rest obtained from reference TRBV11-2 and TRBJ2-1, is as follows: EAGVAQSPRYKIIEKRQSVAFWCNPISGHATLYWYQQILGQGPKLLIQFQNNGVVDDSQLPKDRFSAERLKGVDSTLKIQPAKLEDSAVYLCASSPGLGSFAHNEQFFGPGTRLTVL.

This clonotype was detected a few times. The rearrangement joins TRBV11-2 to TRBJ2-1; TRBD2 matches at 7 bases. The CDR3 consists of 19 residues. V was clipped by 4 bases and J by 0 bases; unmatched bases: 15. CDR1 and CDR2 from the germline V gene are SGHAT and FQNNGV. CDR3 nucleotides: TGTGCCAGCAGCTCCCCTTTTGCGGGAGCCTCCTCCTCCTACAATGAGCAGTTCTTC. Translated: CASSSPFAGASSSYNEQFF. The full variable domain, its missing parts supplied by reference TRBV11-2 and TRBJ2-1, is EAGVAQSPRYKIIEKRQSVAFWCNPISGHATLYWYQQILGQGPKLLIQFQNNGVVDDSQLPKDRFSAERLKGVDSTLKIQPAKLEDSAVYLCASSSPFAGASSSYNEQFFGPGTRLTVL.

This clonotype turned up a few times. The chain has TRBV15 and TRBJ1-1; D unresolved. V lost 0 bases and J lost 4, with 9 bases in between. Germline V gene sequence: CDR1 LNHNV, CDR2 YYDKDF (reference sequence). This CDR3 comprises 14 residues. In nucleotides, the CDR3 is TGTGCCACCAGCAGAGAGGCCAGAACCACTGAAGCTTTCTTT. This sequence encodes CATSREARTTEAFF.

This clonotype showed up just a few times. The J gene is TRBJ2-2, the V gene TRBV4-1; D is unresolved. This CDR3 has 17 amino acids. Germline CDR1 reads MGHRA; CDR2 reads YSYEKL. Trimming cost V 0 bases and J 1 base, with 12 bases left between them. Written as DNA, the CDR3 is TGCGCCAGCAGCCAAGATCAAATGCGCCTGAACACCGGGGAGCTGTTTTTT. Translated: CASSQDQMRLNTGELFF.

This clonotype was counted once. As DNA, the CDR3 is TGCGCCAGCAGTGGGATCGAAGGCACCGGGGAGCTGTTTTTT. Protein product: CASSGIEGTGELFF. The chain joins TRBV10-2 to TRBJ2-2, with D unresolved. With 4 bases removed from V and 4 bases from J, the gap between germline ends came to 10 bases. The CDR3 has 14 residues. Per germline, CDR1 WSHSY and CDR2 SAAADI.

The chain uses TRBV20-1 and TRBJ2-1, with 9 bases identical to TRBD2. With 6 bases clipped from V and 8 bases from J, the junction kept 5 bases outside the gene matches. Germline CDR1 and CDR2: DFQATT and SNEGSKA (reference sequence). This CDR3 is built from 12 residues. The CDR3 here is CSALGLAHEQFF. The CDR3 DNA reads TGCAGTGCCCTTGGACTAGCGCATGAGCAGTTCTTC.

This clonotype was seen only a few times. The chain has TRBV10-3 and TRBJ1-1; 7 nucleotides align to TRBD1. CDR3 length: 13 amino acids. V shed 3 bases and J 4 bases; nucleotides not matched to a gene: 2. The germline V gene has CDR1 ENHRY and CDR2 SYGVKD. The CDR3 loop reads CAISDWDSTEAFF. CDR3 in DNA: TGTGCCATCAGTGACTGGGACAGCACTGAAGCTTTCTTT.

The rearrangement links TRBV5-1 to TRBJ2-3; D not resolved. V lost 4 bases to trimming and J lost 4 bases, with 10 bases between them. The V gene's germline CDR1 is SGHRS and CDR2 YFSETQ. CDR3 length: 13 residues. The chain's CDR3 is CASSRPPSDTQYF. For the CDR3, the DNA is TGCGCCAGCAGCCGGCCCCCCTCAGATACGCAGTATTTT.

This clonotype turned up a few times. This sequence joins TRBV12-3 or TRBV12-4 and TRBJ2-1; TRBD1 matches 7 bases. The CDR3 is made up of 14 amino acids. V was pared by 3 bases and J by 5 bases, with 4 bases of the junction left unmatched. The CDR3 loop reads CASSLGQKNNEQFF. As DNA, the CDR3 is TGTGCCAGCAGTTTGGGACAGAAGAACAATGAGCAGTTCTTC.

In this sample, this clonotype turned up many times. The J gene is TRBJ2-2, the V gene TRBV6-1; unclear D gene. Germline assignment: CDR1 MNHNS and CDR2 SASEGT. V lost 5 bases to trimming and J lost 4 bases, with 8 bases between them. The CDR3 has 13 amino acids. In DNA, the CDR3 is TGTGCCAGCAGTAGCTATTCCACCGGGGAGCTGTTTTTT. Protein sequence: CASSSYSTGELFF.

V is TRBV20-1 and J is TRBJ2-1; D gene unclear. Trimming removed 7 bases at V and 6 bases at J, with 13 bases between. The CDR3 spans 12 residues. CDR1 and CDR2 from the germline V gene are DFQATT and SNEGSKA (reference sequence). For the CDR3, the DNA is TGCAGTGGGGTTCTTAGAACCAATGAGCAGTTCTTC. It yields the protein CSGVLRTNEQFF.

This sequence joins TRBV6-1 and TRBJ1-4; perhaps TRBD1 as D (5 bases). Germline loops: CDR1 MNHNS, CDR2 SASEGT. The CDR3 extends over 15 amino acids. Trimming stripped 8 bases from V and 4 bases from J, with 17 bases between. Here the CDR3 reads CASRWGLRDNEKLFF. As DNA, the CDR3 is TGTGCCAGCCGATGGGGACTCCGCGATAATGAAAAACTGTTTTTT.

The chain links TRBV10-3 to TRBJ2-2; D unresolved. Looked up from germline, CDR1 is ENHRY and CDR2 is SYGVKD. The V gene lost 5 bases and the J gene lost 1 base, with 8 bases spanning the gap. This CDR3 contains 14 residues. In DNA form, the CDR3 reads TGTGCCATCAGTCGTGGGGAGAACACCGGGGAGCTGTTTTTT. It encodes CAISRGENTGELFF.